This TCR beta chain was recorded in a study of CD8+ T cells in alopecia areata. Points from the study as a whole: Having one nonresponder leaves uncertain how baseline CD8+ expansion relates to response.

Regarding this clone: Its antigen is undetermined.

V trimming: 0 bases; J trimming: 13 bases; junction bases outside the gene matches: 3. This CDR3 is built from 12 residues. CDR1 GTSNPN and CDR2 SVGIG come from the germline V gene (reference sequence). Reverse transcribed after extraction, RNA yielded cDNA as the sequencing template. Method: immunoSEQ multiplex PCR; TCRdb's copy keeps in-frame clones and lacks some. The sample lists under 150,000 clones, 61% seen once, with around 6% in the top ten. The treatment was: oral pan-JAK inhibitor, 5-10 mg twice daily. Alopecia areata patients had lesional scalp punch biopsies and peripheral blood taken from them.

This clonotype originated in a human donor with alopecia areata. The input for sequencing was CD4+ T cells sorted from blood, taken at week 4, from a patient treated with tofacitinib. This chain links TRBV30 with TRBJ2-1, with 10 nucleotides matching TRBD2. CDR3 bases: TGTGCCTGGAGTGTACTAGCGGGACACCAGTTCTTC. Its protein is CAWSVLAGHQFF.